Below are 13 T cell receptor beta chains sequenced from a single sample in a study of glioma-infiltrating T cells after dendritic cell vaccination. Measured with immunoSEQ multiplex PCR; TCRdb has only the in-frame clones, and not every one. The sample yields 95,000 to 110,000 clones, 81% seen once. Material: blood, obtained before dendritic cell vaccination. These receptors came from a human donor with glioblastoma.

This clone was observed a handful of times. The CDR3, as DNA: TGCGCCAGCAGCCCAATGGTGGCGGAATCGAACACCGGGGAGCTGTTTTTT. This codes for CASSPMVAESNTGELFF. V usage is TRBV5-1 and J usage is TRBJ2-2; D remains unclear. This CDR3 contains 17 residues. V was pared by 4 bases and J by 0 bases, with 16 bases between. Germline CDR1 SGHRS, CDR2 YFSETQ.

In DNA form, the CDR3 reads TGTGCCAGCAGCCGGGACAGACTTAATGAAAAACTGTTTTTT. Translated: CASSRDRLNEKLFF. This sequence joins TRBV4-2 and TRBJ1-4, with 7 bases matching TRBD1. The V gene end was trimmed by 4 bases and the J gene end by 4 bases; junction bases not matched to a gene: 3. This CDR3 comprises 14 residues. Germline V gene lookup returns CDR1 LGHNA and CDR2 YNFKEQ.

The genes are TRBV6-4 and TRBJ2-1; the match to TRBD2 covers 9 bases. The CDR3 covers 16 residues. Germline trimming cut 3 bases from V and 7 bases from J; bases unmatched to any gene: 10. Per germline, CDR1 MRHNA and CDR2 SNTAGT. CDR3 sequence (DNA): TGTGCCAGCAGTGAAAGACCGGGACTAGCAGGTAATGAGCAGTTCTTC. This encodes CASSERPGLAGNEQFF.

V and J are TRBV13 and TRBJ2-7; perhaps TRBD1 as D (5 bases). Germline V CDR1 and CDR2: PRHDT, FYEKMQ (reference sequence). The CDR3 consists of 16 residues. V was trimmed by 3 bases and J by 3 bases, leaving 18 bases between them. CDR3 DNA sequence: TGTGCCAGCAGCTTGGCTCGGCAGGGTGCCGGCTACGAGCAGTACTTC. Encoded protein: CASSLARQGAGYEQYF. The full variable domain, rest sourced from reference TRBV13 and TRBJ2-7, is AAGVIQSPRHLIKEKRETATLKCYPIPRHDTVYWYQQGPGQDPQFLISFYEKMQSDKGSIPDRFSAQQFSDYHSELNMSSLELGDSALYFCASSLARQGAGYEQYFGPGTRLTVT.

The table lists this clone with a count of one. V gene TRBV5-4 combines with J gene TRBJ1-3; 9 nucleotides line up with TRBD1. This CDR3 has 16 residues. Looked up from germline, CDR1 is SGHNT and CDR2 is YYREEE (reference sequence). With V trimmed by 5 bases and J by 1 base, 7 bases remained unmatched. In nucleotides, the CDR3 is TGTGCCAGCAGTCGCCGGGGACAGGGATCTGGAAACACCATATATTTT. It translates to CASSRRGQGSGNTIYF.

V is TRBV5-5 and J is TRBJ2-7; possibly TRBD2 for D (5 bases). V was pared by 4 bases and J by 5 bases, with 16 bases between. This CDR3 spans 14 amino acids. CDR1 and CDR2 (germline): SGHKS, YYEKEE (reference sequence). The CDR3 loop reads CASSTGVVRDEQYF. The CDR3 DNA reads TGTGCCAGCAGCACCGGGGTGGTACGTGACGAGCAGTACTTC.

V is TRBV5-1 and J is TRBJ2-7; the D gene is possibly TRBD2 (7 bases). The CDR3 loop spans 13 amino acids. The germline V gene has CDR1 SGHRS and CDR2 YFSETQ. V was shortened by 4 bases and J by 2 bases, with 10 bases between the two germline ends. The CDR3: CASSLGGPYEQYF. CDR3 nucleotide sequence: TGCGCCAGCAGCCTCGGGGGGCCCTACGAGCAGTACTTC.

The genes are TRBV9 and TRBJ1-6; D remains ambiguous. The CDR3 contains 14 residues. Per germline, CDR1 SGDLS and CDR2 YYNGEE. Trimming took off 3 bases at V and 7 bases at J, with 11 bases between the two ends. CDR3 DNA: TGTGCCAGCAGCGCGAGGGAAGGGAATTCACCCCTCCACTTT. It specifies CASSAREGNSPLHF. Using reference TRBV9 and TRBJ1-6 for the parts outside the CDR3, the full variable domain is DSGVTQTPKHLITATGQRVTLRCSPRSGDLSVYWYQQSLDQGLQFLIQYYNGEERAKGNILERFSAQQFPDLHSELNLSSLELGDSALYFCASSAREGNSPLHFGNGTRLTVT.

The genes are TRBV28 and TRBJ1-2; D remains unclear. Germline V CDR1 and CDR2: MDHEN, SYDVKM. This CDR3 is 12 amino acids long. V was shortened by 10 bases and J by 1 base, with 10 bases between the two germline ends. The CDR3 spells CATAGFNYGYTF. For the CDR3, the DNA is TGTGCCACCGCGGGGTTTAACTATGGCTACACCTTC.

The genes are TRBV7-3 and TRBJ2-5; 10 bases match TRBD1. CDR3 length equals 15 residues. The germline V gene encodes CDR1 SGHTA and CDR2 FQGTGA. V trimming: 3 bases; J trimming: 5 bases; junction bases outside the gene matches: 6. The CDR3 DNA follows: TGTGCCAGCAGCTTGGGGACAGGGGTGGGTGAGACCCAGTACTTC. The encoded protein is CASSLGTGVGETQYF. The full variable domain, with the rest looked up from reference TRBV7-3 and TRBJ2-5, is GAGVSQTPSNKVTEKGKYVELRCDPISGHTALYWYRQSLGQGPEFLIYFQGTGAADDSGLPNDRFFAVRPEGSVSTLKIQRTERGDSAVYLCASSLGTGVGETQYFGPGTRLLVL.

The chain combines TRBV10-3 with TRBJ1-5; 12 bases line up with TRBD1. Trimming removed 5 bases from V and 3 bases from J; junction bases left unmatched: 11. CDR3 size: 18 residues. Per the germline V gene, CDR1 is ENHRY and CDR2 is SYGVKD. Here the CDR3 DNA reads TGTGCCATCAGTTCCGGGACAGGGGGCATGGATGTCAATCAGCCCCAGCATTTT. Amino acids: CAISSGTGGMDVNQPQHF.

CDR3 loop: CASSFTNKYNEQFF. The CDR3 region has the DNA TGTGCCAGCAGCTTCACAAACAAATACAATGAGCAGTTCTTC. The V gene is TRBV5-8, the J gene TRBJ2-1; D remains unclear. Germline values: CDR1 SGHTS, CDR2 YDEGEE. V was trimmed by 2 bases and J by 4 bases, leaving 10 bases between them. The CDR3 consists of 14 residues.

The chain uses TRBV7-2 and TRBJ2-1; 7 bases match TRBD2. The V gene's germline CDR1 is SGHTA and CDR2 FQGNSA. Trimming at V came to 2 bases and at J to 7 bases, leaving 8 bases not matched to a gene. The CDR3 extends over 15 amino acids. CDR3 sequence reads: CASSLRSGEGNEQFF. The CDR3 DNA reads TGTGCCAGCAGCTTACGAAGCGGGGAGGGGAATGAGCAGTTCTTC.